This T cell receptor (beta chain) is drawn from a study of shared clonotypes between healthy human individuals. Assay: immunoSEQ multiplex PCR; the TCRdb copy retains only in-frame clones and omits some. The sample includes 640,000 or so clones, approximately 75% of them seen just once. Sequenced: memory CD4+ T cells sorted from blood. As to subset: CD45RA-negative fraction. This clonotype originated in a young woman in good health.

DNA of the CDR3: TGTGCCAGCAGCGTAGGTGCCTCGGTCCAGTATTTT. The encoded protein is CASSVGASVQYF. The rearrangement links TRBV9 to TRBJ2-3; D not resolved. The germline CDR1 and CDR2 sequences are SGDLS and YYNGEE. With 0 bases removed from V and 12 bases from J, the gap between germline ends came to 11 bases. The length of the CDR3 is 12 residues.